The 20 T cell receptor beta chains below come from one sample, sequenced in a study of lymphopenia after photon versus proton radiotherapy. Here immunoSEQ multiplex PCR was the method, and the copy in TCRdb shows in-frame clones only, minus some. This sample yields approximately 160,000 clones, of which 70% to 90% are seen a single time; around 4.7% belongs to the top ten. The sample in question was peripheral blood, obtained from a patient treated with photon-based radiotherapy. Receptors originate from a man between 50 and 59 years old with gastric cancer.

This rearrangement joins TRBV5-1 to TRBJ2-2, with 11 bases that match TRBD2. CDR1 and CDR2 (germline): SGHRS, YFSETQ. Unmatched junction bases numbered 5, after V lost 0 bases and J lost 1 base. The CDR3 runs to 18 residues. The CDR3 loop is CASSLARLAGLNTGELFF. The CDR3 bases are TGCGCCAGCAGCTTGGCGAGACTAGCGGGATTGAACACCGGGGAGCTGTTTTTT.

The V and J genes are TRBV29-1 and TRBJ2-3; 8 bases are shared with TRBD1. The ends lost 7 bases at V and 0 bases at J; junction bases unmatched: 6. The CDR3 length is 14 residues. The germline V gene encodes CDR1 SQVTM and CDR2 ANQGSEA. The CDR3 is CSASGTGSTDTQYF. In nucleotides, the CDR3 is TGCAGCGCCTCCGGGACAGGCAGCACAGATACGCAGTATTTT.

The chain is built from TRBV15 and TRBJ2-7; 7 nucleotides line up with TRBD1. Per germline, CDR1 LNHNV and CDR2 YYDKDF (reference sequence). J was trimmed by 1 base and V by 1 base; bases with no gene match: 4. CDR3 length: 15 amino acids. The CDR3 DNA sequence: TGTGCCACCAGCAGAGGTGGACAGGAGTCCTACGAGCAGTACTTC. It is translated as CATSRGGQESYEQYF. The full variable domain, in which reference TRBV15 and TRBJ2-7 provide the parts outside the CDR3, is DAMVIQNPRYQVTQFGKPVTLSCSQTLNHNVMYWYQQKSSQAPKLLFHYYDKDFNNEADTPDNFQSRRPNTSFCFLDIRSPGLGDTAMYLCATSRGGQESYEQYFGPGTRLTVT.

The chain uses TRBV7-2 and TRBJ2-7, with 11 bases identical to TRBD1. Trimming at V came to 5 bases and at J to 5 bases, leaving 5 bases not matched to a gene. Germline V gene sequence: CDR1 SGHTA, CDR2 FQGNSA. This CDR3 contains 14 residues. DNA of the CDR3: TGTGCCAGCAGCCCCCGGACAGGGGGCAACGAGCAGTACTTC. It yields the protein CASSPRTGGNEQYF.

The chain combines TRBV6-6 with TRBJ2-3, with TRBD1 matching 7 bases. CDR3 length: 14 residues. Germline V gives CDR1 MNHNY, CDR2 SVGAGI (reference sequence). The ends lost 5 bases at V and 0 bases at J; junction bases unmatched: 2. CDR3 coding DNA: TGTGCCAGCAGTGACAGGGACAGCACAGATACGCAGTATTTT. Translation gives CASSDRDSTDTQYF.

The chain is built from TRBV19 and TRBJ2-6, with a possible D match to TRBD2 (6 bases). The V end lost 7 bases, the J end lost 0 bases, and 16 bases lay between the germline ends. The CDR3 sequence is 17 residues long. CDR1 and CDR2 (germline): LNHDA, SQIVND (reference sequence). DNA for the CDR3: TGTGCCAGTACCCCGGGAGCCACTCTCTCTGGGGCCAACGTCCTGACTTTC. It is translated as CASTPGATLSGANVLTF.

The rearrangement joins TRBV20-1 to TRBJ2-3; D is perhaps TRBD1 (6 bases). Germline V gene data show CDR1 as DFQATT and CDR2 as SNEGSKA (reference sequence). Trimming removed 6 bases at V and 6 bases at J, with 10 bases between. CDR3 length equals 11 residues. The CDR3 sequence: CSAGTGDTQYF. The CDR3 DNA reads as TGCAGTGCCGGCACAGGGGATACGCAGTATTTT.

The chain uses TRBV4-1 and TRBJ2-7; D might be TRBD1 (6 bases). V was cut by 2 bases and J by 5 bases, with 13 bases left in between. Germline V gene lookup returns CDR1 MGHRA and CDR2 YSYEKL. There are 14 residues in the CDR3. CDR3 in DNA: TGCGCCAGCAGCCAAAACAGGGTCCAGGACGAGCAGTACTTC. Its protein product is CASSQNRVQDEQYF.

The chain employs TRBV5-6 and TRBJ2-2; D remains unclear. V was pared by 3 bases and J by 7 bases, with 16 bases between. In germline, CDR1 is SGHDT, CDR2 YYEEEE. The CDR3 totals 15 residues. CDR3 nucleotides: TGTGCCAGCAGCTCACAGTCGAGTATGGGCGGGGAGCTGTTTTTT. Translation: CASSSQSSMGGELFF.

The J gene is TRBJ1-4, the V gene TRBV28; TRBD1 matches 9 bases. This CDR3 is built from 14 residues. With V trimmed by 2 bases and J by 6 bases, 1 base remained unmatched. Germline V CDR1 and CDR2: MDHEN, SYDVKM. The DNA for the CDR3 is TGTGCCAGCAGTTTAAACAGGGGGCATGAAAAACTGTTTTTT. Translated: CASSLNRGHEKLFF.

The gene calls are TRBV10-3 and TRBJ1-1; D is uncertain. The germline V gene has CDR1 ENHRY and CDR2 SYGVKD. This CDR3 spans 10 amino acids. Between the trimmed V and J ends, which lost 4 bases and 6 bases, there was a span of 3 bases. The DNA of the CDR3 is TGTGCCATCAGTGGCCCTGAAGCTTTCTTT. It codes for CAISGPEAFF.

The V and J genes are TRBV11-2 and TRBJ2-1; D is unresolved. The ends were cut back, 1 base at V and 2 bases at J, with 15 bases in the middle. The CDR3 covers 17 residues. CDR1 and CDR2 (germline): SGHAT, FQNNGV. The CDR3, as DNA: TGTGCCAGCAGCTTAGTGTGGTCCATCCGGGCCTACAATGAGCAGTTCTTC. It translates to CASSLVWSIRAYNEQFF.

The chain has TRBV7-9 and TRBJ1-5, with D possibly being TRBD1 (5 bases). The germline V and J ends were trimmed by 0 bases and 6 bases, with 9 bases remaining between them. Germline-derived CDR1 and CDR2 are SEHNR and FQNEAQ (reference sequence). The CDR3 runs to 14 residues. CDR3 in amino acids: CASSLAQGGQPQHF. The CDR3 bases are TGTGCCAGCAGCTTAGCCCAGGGCGGTCAGCCCCAGCATTTT.

The V call is TRBV19, the J call TRBJ1-5; D is undetermined. CDR1 is LNHDA, CDR2 SQIVND, per germline (reference sequence). V shed 3 bases and J shed 2 bases, with 11 bases lying between them. The CDR3 contains 15 residues. The CDR3 sequence is CASSIFRTGNQPQHF. The CDR3 region has the DNA TGTGCCAGTAGTATCTTCCGGACGGGCAATCAGCCCCAGCATTTT.

This clone was recorded only once. The V gene is TRBV7-2, the J gene TRBJ2-6, with 9 bases identical to TRBD1. Per the germline V gene, CDR1 is SGHTA and CDR2 is FQGNSA. After removal of 0 bases from V and 1 base from J, the junction contained 7 bases not matched to a gene. This CDR3 spans 19 amino acids. The CDR3 nucleotides are TGTGCCAGCAGCTTAGCTCGAGACAGGGGGGCGTCTGGGGCCAACGTCCTGACTTTC. This translates into CASSLARDRGASGANVLTF.

This clone appeared a single time. The chain has TRBV6-1 and TRBJ1-5; 7 bases match TRBD1. The CDR3 runs to 13 residues. Trimming at V came to 6 bases and at J to 5 bases, leaving 4 bases not matched to a gene. Germline V CDR1 and CDR2: MNHNS, SASEGT. The CDR3 protein is CASRGQLYQPQHF. As DNA, the CDR3 is TGTGCCAGCAGGGGACAGTTATATCAGCCCCAGCATTTT.

The chain has TRBV4-1 and TRBJ1-2; D possibly corresponds to TRBD1 (5 bases). With 4 bases removed from V and 0 bases from J, the gap between germline ends came to 12 bases. The CDR3 contains 15 residues. Germline CDR1 reads MGHRA; CDR2 reads YSYEKL. CDR3: CASSLQTEANYGYTF. In DNA, the CDR3 is TGCGCCAGCAGCCTCCAGACAGAAGCTAACTATGGCTACACCTTC.

V and J are TRBV19 and TRBJ1-1; 7 nucleotides agree with TRBD1. J gave up 1 base and V 5 bases, and 1 base lay outside the gene matches. This CDR3 is built from 13 residues. The V gene's germline CDR1 is LNHDA and CDR2 SQIVND (reference sequence). CDR3: CASSRQGNTEAFF. The CDR3 bases are TGTGCCAGTAGTCGACAGGGGAACACTGAAGCTTTCTTT.

The chain has TRBV19 and TRBJ2-7; no reliable D call. V was pared by 8 bases and J by 0 bases, with 5 bases between. Germline V gives CDR1 LNHDA, CDR2 SQIVND (reference sequence). The CDR3 has 11 amino acids. In DNA form, the CDR3 reads TGTGCCAGTTCAGACTCCTACGAGCAGTACTTC. It yields the protein CASSDSYEQYF.

CDR3 nucleotides: TGTGCCAGCAGTTCCGGCGGGACAGGGGGCCATCAGCCCCAGCATTTT. Protein product: CASSSGGTGGHQPQHF. This chain connects TRBV28 to TRBJ1-5, with TRBD1 matching 12 bases. From germline, CDR1 is MDHEN and CDR2 SYDVKM. V was clipped by 4 bases and J by 5 bases; unmatched bases: 6. CDR3 length equals 16 residues.